The next 26 T cell receptor beta chains were all read from a single sample in a study of cytomegalovirus exposure and HLA in healthy donors. With 60 Vbeta and 13 Jbeta primers, the PCR was carried out. Produced via immunoSEQ multiplex PCR; TCRdb's table is partial and in-frame only. The sample lists 100,000 or so clones; around 82% were seen once. The sequenced material came from PBMCs. Receptors were obtained from a man aged 25 to 45 in good health and CMV-seropositive.

V usage is TRBV27 and J usage is TRBJ2-5, with 8 bases fitting TRBD1. Germline CDR1 is MNHEY and CDR2 is SMNVEV (reference sequence). CDR3 size: 18 residues. Trimming at V came to 5 bases and at J to 0 bases, leaving 14 bases not matched to a gene. CDR3 nucleotide sequence: TGTGCCAGCAGTCCGGGACTGCGGACAGGGAGGTACCAAGAGACCCAGTACTTC. It is translated as CASSPGLRTGRYQETQYF.

This chain links TRBV6-6 with TRBJ2-5; D gene unclear. The tail of the sequence fits TRBJ2-7 better, so the J call may be wrong. Germline lookup yields CDR1 MNHNY and CDR2 SVGAGI (reference sequence). The CDR3 contains 15 residues. Here the CDR3 DNA reads TGTGCCAGCAGTTACTCTACCGGTCGCTCCTACGAGCAGTACTTC. This codes for CASSYSTGRSYEQYF.

A single count supports this clone. The chain combines TRBV28 with TRBJ1-4; D perhaps matches TRBD1 (5 bases). CDR3 length: 14 residues. Germline V gene sequence: CDR1 MDHEN, CDR2 SYDVKM. V was shortened by 6 bases and J by 7 bases, with 15 bases between the two germline ends. This CDR3 reads CASSGGYGVEKLFF. The DNA of the CDR3 is TGTGCCAGCAGCGGGGGGTACGGGGTTGAAAAACTGTTTTTT.

As for this clone: One end of the junction is discordant with germline, which a read error may explain. CDR3 coding DNA: TGTTCCAGCAGCTTAGCACTAGCGGAGGTCTCCTACGAGCAGTACTTC. Translating it yields CSSSLALAEVSYEQYF. The genes are TRBV7-9 and TRBJ2-7, with TRBD2 identical over 8 bases. This CDR3 has 16 residues. Germline CDR1 and CDR2: SEHNR and FQNEAQ (reference sequence). Combining the CDR3 with reference TRBV7-9 and TRBJ2-7 gives the whole variable domain DTGVSQNPRHKITKRGQNVTFRCDPISEHNRLYWYRQTLGQGPEFLTYFQNEAQLEKSRLLSDRFSAERPKGSFSTLEIQRTEQGDSAMYLCSSSLALAEVSYEQYFGPGTRLTVT.

This sequence joins TRBV10-1 and TRBJ2-2; maybe TRBD2 (5 bases). The germline V gene has CDR1 WNHNN and CDR2 SYGVQD (reference sequence). The CDR3 extends over 12 amino acids. The V end lost 7 bases, the J end lost 5 bases, and 8 bases lay between the germline ends. As DNA, the CDR3 is TGCGCCAGCAACGGGAATACCGGGGAGCTGTTTTTT. This gives the protein CASNGNTGELFF.

In its sample, this clone was seen once. This chain connects TRBV6-6 to TRBJ2-2, with D perhaps TRBD1 (6 bases). The germline CDR1 and CDR2 sequences are MNHNY and SVGAGI (reference sequence). This CDR3 has 12 residues. V was shortened by 7 bases and J by 9 bases, with 12 bases between the two germline ends. CDR3 coding DNA: TGTGCCAGCACCCAGGGGATCCGGGAGCTGTTTTTT. Translated: CASTQGIRELFF.

V is TRBV10-3 and J is TRBJ1-3; the D gene is possibly TRBD1 (6 bases). The CDR3 spans 18 residues. CDR1 ENHRY and CDR2 SYGVKD come from the germline V gene. V was pared by 5 bases and J by 0 bases, with 20 bases between. The CDR3 loop is CAISSATLGGISGNTIYF. In DNA, the CDR3 is TGTGCCATCAGTTCGGCGACCCTAGGGGGAATCTCTGGAAACACCATATATTTT.

This clone showed up just a few times. CDR3 coding DNA: TGTGCCAGCGGGGACAGGGCAAATAGCAATCAGCCCCAGCATTTT. Translated, it gives CASGDRANSNQPQHF. The V and J genes are TRBV6-1 and TRBJ1-5; 9 nucleotides align to TRBD1. The V segment lost 8 bases and the J segment 0 bases; nucleotides outside the gene matches: 5. CDR1 is MNHNS and CDR2 is SASEGT in the germline V gene. The CDR3 is 15 residues long.

The V gene is TRBV19, the J gene TRBJ1-1; 8 bases match TRBD1. This CDR3 region has 14 residues. Trimming took 10 bases from V and 1 from J; bases not matched to a gene: 8. In germline, CDR1 is LNHDA, CDR2 SQIVND (reference sequence). The CDR3 region has the DNA TGTGCCACATTTCACAGGGGGAAGAACACTGAAGCTTTCTTT. This sequence encodes CATFHRGKNTEAFF.

In its sample, this clone was seen once. The chain combines TRBV27 with TRBJ1-2; D not certain. Germline lookup yields CDR1 MNHEY and CDR2 SMNVEV (reference sequence). This CDR3 has 16 amino acids. Between the trimmed V and J ends, which lost 3 bases and 7 bases, there was a span of 21 bases. CDR3 DNA: TGTGCCAGCAGTTTCAATCCTACTGTACGGCGGAGTGGCTACACCTTC. Protein sequence: CASSFNPTVRRSGYTF.

J is TRBJ2-1 and V is TRBV19, with D unclear. This CDR3 contains 15 residues. Trimming removed 6 bases from V and 3 bases from J, with 15 bases in between. Germline V CDR1 and CDR2: LNHDA, SQIVND (reference sequence). This CDR3 reads CASSHARGLYNEQFF. The CDR3 nucleotides are TGTGCCAGTAGCCACGCTCGTGGGCTCTACAATGAGCAGTTCTTC.

This clone occurred a few times. V gene TRBV9 combines with J gene TRBJ2-3, with 7 positions matching TRBD1. CDR3 length: 16 amino acids. With V trimmed by 3 bases and J by 0 bases, 7 bases remained unmatched. The germline V gene has CDR1 SGDLS and CDR2 YYNGEE. The CDR3 coding sequence is TGTGCCAGCAGCGCCGGGACAGCTCTGAGCACAGATACGCAGTATTTT. Its translation is CASSAGTALSTDTQYF.

This sequence joins TRBV28 and TRBJ2-7, with 7 positions matching TRBD1. Germline V CDR1 and CDR2: MDHEN, SYDVKM. CDR3 length: 14 residues. The trim removed 3 bases at V and 1 base at J, leaving 3 bases unmatched. CDR3 in DNA: TGTGCCAGCAGTTTTGGGGACAGATCCTACGAGCAGTACTTC. Translated: CASSFGDRSYEQYF.

The V call is TRBV5-1, the J call TRBJ2-3; tentatively, D is TRBD1 (6 bases). Germline V CDR1 and CDR2: SGHRS, YFSETQ. The CDR3 runs 15 residues. V gave up 4 bases and J gave up 5 bases, with 17 bases separating them. CDR3 protein: CASSGAGTHGDTQYF. The DNA for the CDR3 is TGCGCCAGCAGCGGAGCCGGGACACACGGAGATACGCAGTATTTT.

The rearrangement joins TRBV6-5 to TRBJ2-1; 7 bases align to TRBD1. Germline values: CDR1 MNHEY, CDR2 SVGAGI. The CDR3 spans 14 residues. With V trimmed by 4 bases and J by 6 bases, 6 bases remained unmatched. In DNA form, the CDR3 reads TGTGCCAGCAGTTCCTGGGACAGAAGCAATGAGCAGTTCTTC. Amino acids: CASSSWDRSNEQFF.

The gene calls are TRBV7-2 and TRBJ2-7, with D unclear. Trimming pared 4 bases from V and 1 base from J, leaving 11 bases between. This CDR3 is built from 14 residues. CDR1 SGHTA and CDR2 FQGNSA come from the germline V gene. The CDR3 here is CASSSTTISYEQYF. The CDR3 bases are TGTGCCAGCAGCTCAACAACGATTTCCTACGAGCAGTACTTC.

The chain is built from TRBV18 and TRBJ1-1; 9 nucleotides agree with TRBD1. CDR3 length: 15 amino acids. The V and J ends lost 2 bases and 1 base, in that order; junction bases with no gene match: 2. Germline CDR1 and CDR2: KGHSH and LQKENI. CDR3 residues: CASSPGTGSNTEAFF. The CDR3 DNA reads as TGTGCCAGCTCACCAGGGACAGGGTCGAACACTGAAGCTTTCTTT.

The V gene is TRBV25-1, the J gene TRBJ1-2; D is unclear. The CDR3 loop spans 15 amino acids. Per germline, CDR1 MGHDK and CDR2 SYGVNS. V was cut by 3 bases and J by 2 bases, with 13 bases left in between. Here the CDR3 reads CASSDYSEVNYGYTF. The CDR3 coding sequence is TGTGCCAGCAGTGATTATAGTGAGGTGAACTATGGCTACACCTTC.

This rearrangement joins TRBV5-4 to TRBJ2-1; D might be TRBD2 (5 bases). Germline V gene lookup returns CDR1 SGHNT and CDR2 YYREEE (reference sequence). Trimming shortened V by 0 bases and J by 2 bases, and 12 bases separated the two germline ends. The length of the CDR3 is 16 residues. The CDR3 DNA reads as TGTGCCAGCAGCTTGGTCGGTAAGCGGCCCTACAATGAGCAGTTCTTC. Translation gives CASSLVGKRPYNEQFF.

The chain recombines TRBV5-6 with TRBJ1-5; D perhaps matches TRBD1 (6 bases). Germline lookup yields CDR1 SGHDT and CDR2 YYEEEE. The V end lost 2 bases, the J end lost 3 bases, and 12 bases lay between the germline ends. The length of the CDR3 is 15 residues. The CDR3 here is CASSLKTGPNQPQHF. The CDR3 DNA is TGTGCCAGCAGCTTAAAAACAGGGCCCAATCAGCCCCAGCATTTT.

This clone was seen more than once but under ten times. The V and J genes are TRBV7-8 and TRBJ2-3; D perhaps matches TRBD2 (6 bases). The CDR3 sequence is 14 residues long. Germline-derived CDR1 and CDR2 are SGHVS and FQNEAQ. The V end was cut by 1 base, the J end by 5 bases, with 10 bases between. The CDR3 DNA sequence: TGTGCCAGCAGCTTAGAACTCGGGGGAGATACGCAGTATTTT. Amino acid sequence: CASSLELGGDTQYF. Together with reference TRBV7-8 and TRBJ2-3, the CDR3 gives the full variable domain: GAGVSQSPRYKVAKRGQDVALRCDPISGHVSLFWYQQALGQGPEFLTYFQNEAQLDKSGLPSDRFFAERPEGSVSTLKIQRTQQEDSAVYLCASSLELGGDTQYFGPGTRLTVL.

This sequence joins TRBV28 and TRBJ2-4; 9 positions match TRBD1. Germline V lookup: CDR1 MDHEN, CDR2 SYDVKM. Germline trimming cut 1 base from V and 0 bases from J; bases unmatched to any gene: 4. This CDR3 spans 17 amino acids. DNA for the CDR3: TGTGCCAGCAGTTTATTCACAGGGGGCCTAGCCAAAAACATTCAGTACTTC. This translates into CASSLFTGGLAKNIQYF. Looking up the rest from reference TRBV28 and TRBJ2-4 gives the full variable domain: DVKVTQSSRYLVKRTGEKVFLECVQDMDHENMFWYRQDPGLGLRLIYFSYDVKMKEKGDIPEGYSVSREKKERFSLILESASTNQTSMYLCASSLFTGGLAKNIQYFGAGTRLSVL.

The V call is TRBV28, the J call TRBJ1-2; D gene uncertain. In germline, CDR1 is MDHEN, CDR2 SYDVKM. The ends were cut back, 5 bases at V and 2 bases at J, with 15 bases in the middle. This CDR3 has 15 residues. This chain's CDR3 is CASSERIRRNYGYTF. CDR3 sequence (DNA): TGTGCCAGCAGTGAACGGATCCGGAGAAACTATGGCTACACCTTC.

This clone has only a few counts. V and J are TRBV9 and TRBJ1-6; 7 positions agree with TRBD1. Germline V gene sequence: CDR1 SGDLS, CDR2 YYNGEE. V trimming: 1 base; J trimming: 13 bases; junction bases outside the gene matches: 2. The CDR3 runs 12 residues. The CDR3 protein is CASSVLQGPLHF. The CDR3 nucleotides read TGTGCCAGCAGCGTACTACAGGGGCCCCTCCACTTT.

The chain's CDR3 is CASSRTANGGVGAGYEQYF. As DNA, the CDR3 is TGTGCCAGCAGCCGGACCGCCAACGGGGGAGTCGGGGCGGGCTACGAGCAGTACTTC. V and J are TRBV7-9 and TRBJ2-7; tentatively, D is TRBD2 (6 bases). Trimming removed 5 bases from V and 3 bases from J, with 29 bases in between. Germline lookup yields CDR1 SEHNR and CDR2 FQNEAQ (reference sequence). This CDR3 comprises 19 residues.

The chain links TRBV25-1 to TRBJ1-1; 9 positions agree with TRBD1. V lost 4 bases, J lost 6 bases, and 3 bases stayed unmatched. The CDR3 length is 13 residues. The germline gives CDR1 MGHDK, CDR2 SYGVNS. CDR3 nucleotides: TGTGCCAGCAGTGCAGACAGGGGGTCTGAAGCTTTCTTT. It is translated as CASSADRGSEAFF.